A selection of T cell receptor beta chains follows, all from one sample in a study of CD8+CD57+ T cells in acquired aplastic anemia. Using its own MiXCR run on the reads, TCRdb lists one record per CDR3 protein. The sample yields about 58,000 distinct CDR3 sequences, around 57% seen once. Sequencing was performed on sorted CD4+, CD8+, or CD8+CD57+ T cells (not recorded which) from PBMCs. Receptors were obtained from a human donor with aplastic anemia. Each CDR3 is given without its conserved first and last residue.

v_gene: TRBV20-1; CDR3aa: SARSTQQETQY
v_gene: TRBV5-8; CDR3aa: ASSLTGNEAS
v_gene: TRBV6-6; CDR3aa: ASSYGGGLEQF
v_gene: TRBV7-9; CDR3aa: ASSRQGGYYEQY
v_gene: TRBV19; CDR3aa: ASSMGRQGNYEQY
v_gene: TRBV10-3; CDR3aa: AISGTGEKETQY
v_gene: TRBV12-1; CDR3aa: ASSTGQGGNQPQH
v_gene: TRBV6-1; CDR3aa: ASSPDNQVQH
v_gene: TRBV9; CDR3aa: ASSATGGSSPLH
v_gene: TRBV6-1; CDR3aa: ASNTGTVPYNEQF
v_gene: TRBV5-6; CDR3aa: DSSGGDSPYNEQF
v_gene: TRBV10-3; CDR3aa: AISEGQRTYEQY
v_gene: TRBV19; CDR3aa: ASSMTVNQPQH
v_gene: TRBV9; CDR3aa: ASSVGAGDTQY
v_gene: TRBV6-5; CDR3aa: ASSYSEDRGDYGYT
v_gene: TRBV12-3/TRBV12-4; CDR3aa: ASSPTVYEQY
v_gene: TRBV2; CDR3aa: ASSERAGGYNEQF
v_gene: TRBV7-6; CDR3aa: ASSLATGGRDGYT
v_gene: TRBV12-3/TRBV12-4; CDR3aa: ASSGTDGNTIY
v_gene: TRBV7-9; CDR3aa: ALVDTGELF
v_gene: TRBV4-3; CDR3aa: ASSQGVGTDSPLH
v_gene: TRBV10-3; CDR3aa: AIREGLTEAF
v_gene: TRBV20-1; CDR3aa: SASAPEAF
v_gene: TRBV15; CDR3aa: ATSREGARVNQPQH
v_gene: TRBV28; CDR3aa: AGSLSRAGTEAF
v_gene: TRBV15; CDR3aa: ATRELSINEQF